One T cell receptor (beta chain) is described in this entry. The junction does not match germline at one end; this may be a read error. The data are from a study of low-dose radiotherapy and immunotherapy resistance in tumors. Regarding time point: after trial treatment. Treatment indicated: LDRT plus nivolumab, ipilimumab, low-dose cyclophosphamide and aspirin (RACIN trial). As their treatment, donors received nivolumab, ipilimumab, aspirin, low-dose cyclophosphamide and low-dose radiotherapy. TRAV- and TRBV-specific primers were used for first-strand cDNA, which covered alpha and beta chains. Both a constant-region primer and a V-primer adapter served to amplify TCRs across 20 to 25 PCR cycles. TCRdb reanalysed the reads using MiXCR and keeps one entry per CDR3 protein. The repertoire holds roughly 30,000 distinct CDR3 sequences, with 45% to 55% as singletons. Sequenced material: PBMCs, taken after low-dose radiotherapy plus immunotherapy. This clonotype was sampled from a male donor with gallbladder cancer.

The CDR3 is CASSSAVNTEAFF. The CDR3 coding sequence is TGTGCCAGCAGCAGCGCAGTGAATACTGAAGCTTTCTTT. The gene calls are TRBV6-2 or TRBV6-3 and TRBJ1-1; D unresolved. This CDR3 region has 13 residues. CDR1 is MNHEY and CDR2 is SVGEGT in the germline V gene.